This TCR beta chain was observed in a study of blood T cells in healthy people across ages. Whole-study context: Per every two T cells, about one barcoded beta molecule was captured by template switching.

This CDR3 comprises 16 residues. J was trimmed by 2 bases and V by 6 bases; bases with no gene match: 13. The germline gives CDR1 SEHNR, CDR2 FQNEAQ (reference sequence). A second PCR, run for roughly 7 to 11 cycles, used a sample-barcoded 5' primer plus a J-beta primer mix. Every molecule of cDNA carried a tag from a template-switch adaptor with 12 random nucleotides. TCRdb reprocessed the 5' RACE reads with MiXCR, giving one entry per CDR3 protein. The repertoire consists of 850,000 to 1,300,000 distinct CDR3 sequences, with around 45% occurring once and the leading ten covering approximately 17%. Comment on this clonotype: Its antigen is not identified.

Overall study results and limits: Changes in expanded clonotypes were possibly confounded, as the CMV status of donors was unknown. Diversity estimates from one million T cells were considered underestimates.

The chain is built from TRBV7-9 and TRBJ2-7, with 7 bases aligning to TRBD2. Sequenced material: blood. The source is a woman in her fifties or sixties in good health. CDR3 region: CASSSDASGYPYEQYF. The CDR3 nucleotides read TGTGCCAGCAGTTCGGATGCTAGCGGTTACCCCTACGAGCAGTACTTC.